This is a list of T cell receptor beta chains from one sample in a study of blood T cell repertoires in COVID-19. Profiling relied on immunoSEQ multiplex PCR, and the TCRdb table lists in-frame clones only, not all of them. This sample has 280,000 or so clones; approximately 88% occur once, and the top ten carry roughly 6.3%. Sequencing was done on a sample of PBMCs or T cells enriched from blood (not recorded which). All receptors derive from a woman in her thirties or forties who had recovered from COVID-19. Both conserved end residues are part of each CDR3. Fields, in order: D gene, J gene, clone size, V gene, CDR3 protein, CDR3 DNA. A D gene is named only where the DNA matches it firmly. The size entry is marked missing in some rows and otherwise reads once, few, many or a size class.

.	TRBJ2-7	.	TRBV27	CASTRGPGTYEQYF	TGTGCCAGCACGCGAGGGCCTGGGACCTACGAGCAGTACTTC
TRBD2	TRBJ2-1	.	TRBV6-2/TRBV6-3	CASSPHPGLYNEQFF	TGTGCCAGCAGTCCCCATCCGGGACTATACAATGAGCAGTTCTTC
TRBD1	TRBJ1-3	.	TRBV28	CASSQITGVGGNTIYF	TGTGCCAGCAGCCAGATTACAGGGGTGGGTGGAAACACCATATATTTT
.	TRBJ2-7	once	TRBV18	CASSQGGLDPYEQYF	TGTGCCAGCTCCCAGGGGGGACTAGATCCCTACGAGCAGTACTTC
TRBD1	TRBJ2-7	.	TRBV27	CASSSNRDRGLYEQYF	TGTGCCAGCAGTTCAAACCGGGACAGGGGGCTTTACGAGCAGTACTTC
.	TRBJ1-1	.	TRBV7-8	CASSRDTNTEAFF	TGTGCCAGCAGCCGAGACACCAACACTGAAGCTTTCTTT
TRBD2	TRBJ2-7	.	TRBV7-2	CASSLGLAGPLEQYF	TGTGCCAGCAGCTTAGGACTAGCGGGACCACTGGAGCAGTACTTC
TRBD1	TRBJ2-7	.	TRBV7-9	CASSSRDRGREQYF	TGTGCCAGCAGCTCCCGGGACAGGGGCCGAGAGCAGTACTTC
.	TRBJ2-7	.	TRBV7-2	CASSSPIAEEQYF	TGTGCCAGCAGCTCTCCAATAGCGGAAGAGCAGTACTTC
TRBD2	TRBJ2-1	.	TRBV11-3	CASSLSWTGGNEQFF	TGTGCCAGCAGCTTGAGCTGGACGGGAGGCAATGAGCAGTTCTTC
.	TRBJ1-2	.	TRBV29-1	CSVENAGFDYTF	TGCAGCGTTGAAAATGCAGGGTTCGACTACACCTTC
TRBD1	TRBJ1-1	few	TRBV12-3/TRBV12-4	CASSLTTGGEAFF	TGTGCCAGCAGTTTGACGACAGGGGGTGAAGCTTTCTTT
.	TRBJ2-6	once	TRBV27	CASTGVGLNPSGANVLTF	TGTGCCAGCACGGGGGTGGGGCTTAACCCCTCTGGGGCCAACGTCCTGACTTTC
TRBD1	TRBJ1-4	.	TRBV6-5	CASSSFYRGLDEKLFF	TGTGCCAGCAGTTCATTCTACAGGGGGCTGGATGAAAAACTGTTTTTT
.	TRBJ2-5	.	TRBV4-3	CASSQGGSGDETQYF	TGCGCCAGCAGCCAAGGCGGGTCGGGAGACGAGACCCAGTACTTC
.	TRBJ2-7	.	TRBV7-2	CASSLGWTPSYEQYF	TGTGCCAGCAGCTTAGGATGGACTCCTAGTTACGAGCAGTACTTC
.	TRBJ1-6	.	TRBV6-1	CASSERLGSGINNSPLHF	TGTGCCAGCAGTGAACGGCTCGGGTCCGGTATTAACAATTCACCCCTCCACTTT
TRBD2	TRBJ2-3	.	TRBV7-2	CASSLVGGRDDTQYF	TGTGCCAGCAGCTTAGTCGGCGGGAGGGATGATACGCAGTATTTT
.	TRBJ2-7	.	TRBV28	CASSSLGGDSYEQYF	TGTGCCAGCAGTTCCCTCGGGGGTGACTCCTACGAGCAGTACTTC
.	TRBJ2-7	.	TRBV2	CASSEGGLAARYEQYF	TGTGCCAGCAGTGAAGGGGGGCTAGCGGCTCGCTACGAGCAGTACTTC
TRBD2	TRBJ2-1	.	TRBV5-1	CASSLELAGNEQFF	TGCGCCAGCAGCTTGGAACTAGCGGGTAATGAGCAGTTCTTC
.	TRBJ1-6	.	TRBV19	CASSMAGNSPLHF	TGTGCCAGTAGTATGGCTGGTAATTCACCCCTCCACTTT
.	TRBJ2-1	.	TRBV5-6	CASSRQGSGAYNEQFF	TGTGCCAGCAGCCGTCAGGGTAGCGGAGCGTACAATGAGCAGTTCTTC
.	TRBJ2-7	.	TRBV5-4	CASSPTSGGRSGYEQYF	TGTGCCAGCAGCCCTACCAGTGGGGGGAGGTCTGGCTACGAGCAGTACTTC
TRBD2	TRBJ2-1	.	TRBV10-3	CAISDSGRASGNYNEQFF	TGTGCCATCAGTGACAGCGGGAGGGCTAGCGGGAACTACAATGAGCAGTTCTTC
TRBD2	TRBJ2-3	.	TRBV5-1	CASSHLAGNTDTQYF	TGCGCCAGCAGCCATCTAGCGGGGAACACAGATACGCAGTATTTT
TRBD2	TRBJ2-3	few	TRBV7-3	CASSSGSGFTQYF	TGTGCCAGCAGCTCTGGTAGCGGGTTTACGCAGTATTTT
.	TRBJ2-2	.	TRBV9	CASSVRELGELFF	TGTGCCAGCAGCGTACGGGAGCTCGGGGAGCTGTTTTTT
TRBD2	TRBJ2-3	.	TRBV5-5	CASSLGTSGDTQYF	TGTGCCAGCAGCTTGGGGACTAGCGGTGATACGCAGTATTTT
TRBD1	TRBJ2-7	once	TRBV5-1	CASSRGSDRAYEQYF	TGCGCCAGCAGCCGAGGTTCGGACAGGGCCTACGAGCAGTACTTC
TRBD1	TRBJ1-2	.	TRBV7-9	CASSLQQGVTYGYTF	TGTGCCAGCAGCTTACAACAGGGGGTGACCTATGGCTACACCTTC
.	TRBJ2-7	.	TRBV28	CASSSPPVYEQYF	TGTGCCAGCAGTTCCCCCCCAGTTTACGAGCAGTACTTC
.	TRBJ1-5	few	TRBV4-3	CASSQEGRADQPQHF	TGCGCCAGCAGCCAAGAAGGCAGGGCCGATCAGCCCCAGCATTTT
.	TRBJ1-1	.	TRBV10-3	CAISAEEDLGTEAFF	TGTGCCATCAGTGCCGAGGAGGATTTGGGCACTGAAGCTTTCTTT
TRBD2	TRBJ2-1	.	TRBV30	CAWSLRTSGSLGSYNEQFF	TGTGCCTGGAGCCTTAGGACTAGCGGGAGCTTGGGGTCCTACAATGAGCAGTTCTTC
TRBD2	TRBJ2-7	.	TRBV7-9	CASSPGLAGDEQYF	TGTGCCAGCAGCCCAGGACTAGCGGGAGACGAGCAGTACTTC
TRBD1	TRBJ2-5	.	TRBV5-1	CASSPDRGRGTQYF	TGCGCCAGCAGCCCAGACAGGGGGCGGGGGACCCAGTACTTC
.	TRBJ1-1	few	TRBV6-5	CASRRGGSGAEAFF	TGTGCCAGCAGGAGAGGGGGTTCGGGTGCTGAAGCTTTCTTT
.	TRBJ1-6	.	TRBV21-1	CASSKGDRDNSPLHF	TGTGCCAGCAGCAAAGGGGACAGGGATAATTCACCCCTCCACTTT
TRBD2	TRBJ2-1	.	TRBV19	CASSSVAGGSTDEQFF	TGTGCCAGTAGTTCGGTAGCGGGAGGTTCCACTGATGAGCAGTTCTTC
.	TRBJ1-4	.	TRBV19	CASSMGGVSLEKLFF	TGTGCCAGTAGTATGGGAGGGGTGTCTCTCGAAAAACTGTTTTTT